This TCR beta chain was identified during a study of T cell repertoires in cytomegalovirus infection. Study summary: Indications came from public TCR beta signatures; they pointed to CMV infection and to a matching HLA type. The study, taken as a whole, reports: Carriage of CMV together with the relevant HLA was identifiable through cumulative public TCR beta family frequency. Within the response measured ex vivo, HLA-C-restricted CMV-specific TCR beta clonotypes were dominant.

Germline V lookup: CDR1 SGHTA, CDR2 FQGNSA. There are 18 residues in the CDR3. This clonotype appeared many times. Its antigen is still unknown. TCRdb used MiXCR to reprocess the reads, holding one entry per CDR3 protein. The sample includes a few hundred thousand distinct CDR3 sequences, about 23% of them seen just once. The receptor comes from a human donor in good health (CMV status not recorded). Some clones in this sample may be carry-over from other donors' samples. The chain employs TRBV7-2 and TRBJ2-1, with 12 positions matching TRBD2. The specimen was CD8+ T cells from PBMCs. Written as DNA, the CDR3 is TGTGCGAGCGCTAGGGGGCTAGCGGGGGGGCCTACCTACAATGAGCAGTTCTTC. It is translated as CASARGLAGGPTYNEQFF. The whole variable domain, remainder taken from reference TRBV7-2 and TRBJ2-1, is GAGVSQSPSNKVTEKGKDVELRCDPISGHTALYWYRQSLGQGLEFLIYFQGNSAPDKSGLPSDRFSAERTGGSVSTLTIQRTQQEDSAVYLCASARGLAGGPTYNEQFFGPGTRLTVL.